The 13 T cell receptor beta chains given below trace back to one sample, sequenced in a study of CD8 T cells in ankylosing spondylitis (dated by TCRdb to between 2016 and 2019). The paper as a whole reports these results and caveats: Blood from ankylosing spondylitis patients appeared to be characterized by a TCR beta motif made up of about 8 highly homologous amino acid variants.

The library was prepared using 5' RACE. The listed sequencing device is Illumina HiSeq 2500. TCRdb itself trimmed the public reads at Q25 with fastp, ran MiXCR and retained productive beta chains. Each entry merges the rows of one CDR3 protein and shows their most common DNA and genes. This sample has around 130,000 distinct CDR3 sequences in its table, and 17% of those were observed once. The ten largest clones capture approximately 30% of the sample. The antigens for these receptors are not known. The sample was blood, either unsorted or a sorted T cell fraction (not recorded which). The receptors were sampled from a male donor with ankylosing spondylitis.

This chain joins TRBV4-1 and TRBJ2-1; D is ambiguous. This CDR3 has 14 amino acids. Germline CDR1 and CDR2: MGHRA and YSYEKL. V shed 4 bases and J shed 2 bases, with 9 bases lying between them. Here the CDR3 reads CASSPSEAYNEQFF. The CDR3, as DNA: TGCGCCAGCAGCCCCAGCGAGGCCTACAATGAGCAGTTCTTC.

This clonotype was counted only a few times. This chain links TRBV4-3 with TRBJ2-7, with D uncertain. The CDR3 runs 12 residues. The germline V and J ends were trimmed by 0 bases and 4 bases, with 4 bases remaining between them. In germline, CDR1 is LGHNA, CDR2 YSLEER. The CDR3 here is CASSQEAYEQYF. The CDR3 coding sequence is TGCGCCAGCAGCCAAGAGGCTTACGAGCAGTACTTC.

This rearrangement joins TRBV27 to TRBJ1-5, with D possibly TRBD1 on 5 matching bases. Trimming stripped 5 bases from V and 2 bases from J, with 13 bases between. The CDR3 covers 15 residues. Germline V gene data show CDR1 as MNHEY and CDR2 as SMNVEV (reference sequence). CDR3 region: CASSSRVSGNQPQHF. In DNA form, the CDR3 reads TGTGCCAGCAGTAGCAGGGTTTCTGGCAATCAGCCCCAGCATTTT.

This clonotype has ten or more counts. Here the CDR3 reads CASSTGTSGRYEQYF. CDR3 in DNA: TGCGCCAGCAGCACCGGGACTAGCGGACGCTACGAGCAGTACTTC. J is TRBJ2-7 and V is TRBV5-1; 11 nucleotides agree with TRBD2. Germline CDR1 is SGHRS and CDR2 is YFSETQ. V was clipped by 4 bases and J by 3 bases; unmatched bases: 6. The CDR3 sequence is 15 residues long.

This clonotype has only a few counts. V usage is TRBV19 and J usage is TRBJ2-1; D is undetermined. The CDR3 contains 14 residues. Deletions cut 7 bases from V and 4 bases from J, with 14 bases between. Germline lookup yields CDR1 LNHDA and CDR2 SQIVND (reference sequence). For the CDR3, the DNA is TGTGCCAGTAAGTGGCGCGGAGATTACAATGAGCAGTTCTTC. This codes for CASKWRGDYNEQFF.

This clonotype was picked up a small number of times. The chain uses TRBV27 and TRBJ2-7; D unclear. There are 11 residues in the CDR3. Germline V gene data show CDR1 as MNHEY and CDR2 as SMNVEV (reference sequence). V lost 8 bases to trimming and J lost 5 bases, with 10 bases between them. CDR3 amino acids: CASRTTNEQYF. CDR3 nucleotides: TGTGCCAGCCGTACAACCAACGAGCAGTACTTC.

This clonotype was recorded many times. The chain has TRBV27 and TRBJ2-4; perhaps TRBD2 as D (6 bases). This CDR3 is 15 amino acids long. V was pared by 2 bases and J by 2 bases, with 10 bases between. The germline gives CDR1 MNHEY, CDR2 SMNVEV (reference sequence). In DNA, the CDR3 is TGTGCCAGCAGTTTAGGAGGGACTCCCAAAAACATTCAGTACTTC. Translated, it gives CASSLGGTPKNIQYF.

This clonotype was seen a few times. The V gene is TRBV27, the J gene TRBJ1-1; maybe TRBD1 (6 bases). This CDR3 has 14 residues. V gave up 5 bases and J gave up 0 bases, with 10 bases separating them. Germline CDR1 MNHEY, CDR2 SMNVEV (reference sequence). In nucleotides, the CDR3 is TGTGCCAGCAGTACGGACAGATTGAACACTGAAGCTTTCTTT. This codes for CASSTDRLNTEAFF.

This clonotype showed up many times. The chain carries TRBV4-1 and TRBJ2-7; unclear D gene. CDR1 and CDR2 from the germline V gene are MGHRA and YSYEKL. Trimming took 2 bases from V and 2 from J, leaving 7 bases between them. This CDR3 is built from 13 residues. The CDR3 DNA is TGCGCCAGCAGCCAAAGACAAGCCTACGAGCAGTACTTC. This sequence encodes CASSQRQAYEQYF.

This clonotype has a handful of counts. The V and J genes are TRBV4-1 and TRBJ2-1, with 10 bases identical to TRBD2. Germline V gene sequence: CDR1 MGHRA, CDR2 YSYEKL. The CDR3 extends over 17 amino acids. Trimming cost V 2 bases and J 2 bases; bases outside gene matches: 6. This chain's CDR3 is CASSQRVGLAAYNEQFF. For the CDR3, the DNA is TGCGCCAGCAGCCAAAGAGTAGGACTAGCGGCCTACAATGAGCAGTTCTTC.

In DNA, the CDR3 is TGTGCCAGCAGTGACCACAGGGTAACCTCCTACGAGCAGTACTTC. It codes for CASSDHRVTSYEQYF. The chain uses TRBV6-1 and TRBJ2-7; TRBD1 might be the D (6 bases). There are 15 residues in the CDR3. Trimming stripped 3 bases from V and 0 bases from J, with 12 bases between. Germline CDR1 and CDR2: MNHNS and SASEGT.

This chain connects TRBV5-1 to TRBJ2-1; D call uncertain. The V end was cut by 5 bases, the J end by 5 bases, with 8 bases between. The germline CDR1 and CDR2 sequences are SGHRS and YFSETQ. The length of the CDR3 is 12 residues. CDR3 DNA sequence: TGCGCCAGCAGTATCCAGAACAATGAGCAGTTCTTC. Its protein is CASSIQNNEQFF.

This clonotype was detected only once. This sequence joins TRBV5-1 and TRBJ2-3; 7 bases fit TRBD2. With V trimmed by 0 bases and J by 2 bases, 6 bases remained unmatched. CDR1 is SGHRS and CDR2 is YFSETQ in the germline V gene. The CDR3 has 16 residues. CDR3 sequence (DNA): TGCGCCAGCAGCTTGGGACTAGCCCCGACCACAGATACGCAGTATTTT. Its protein is CASSLGLAPTTDTQYF.